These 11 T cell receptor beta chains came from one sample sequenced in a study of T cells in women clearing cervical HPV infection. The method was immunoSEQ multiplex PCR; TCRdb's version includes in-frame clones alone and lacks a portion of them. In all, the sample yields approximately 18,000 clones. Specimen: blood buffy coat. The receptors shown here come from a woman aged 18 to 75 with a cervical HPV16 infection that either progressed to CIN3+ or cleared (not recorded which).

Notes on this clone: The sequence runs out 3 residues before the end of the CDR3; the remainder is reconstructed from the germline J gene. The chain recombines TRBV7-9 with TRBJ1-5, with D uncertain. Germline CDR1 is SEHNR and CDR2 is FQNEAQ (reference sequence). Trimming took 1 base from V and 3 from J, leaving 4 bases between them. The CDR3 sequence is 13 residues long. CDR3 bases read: TGTGCCAGCAGCTTAGACAACAATCAGCCC. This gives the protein CASSLDNNQP. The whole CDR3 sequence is CASSLDNNQPQHF.

CDR3 residues: CASSLRPGEGETQYF. CDR3 bases read: TGTGCCAGCAGCTTAAGGCCAGGGGAGGGAGAGACC. The chain joins TRBV13 to TRBJ2-5, with a weak D call TRBD2 (7 bases). The observed sequence ends 3 residues before the CDR3 terminus, with the missing tail filled in from the germline J gene. CDR1 is PRHDT and CDR2 is FYEKMQ in the germline V gene (reference sequence). The CDR3 sequence is 15 residues long. Trimming shortened V by 2 bases and J by 4 bases, and 14 bases separated the two germline ends.

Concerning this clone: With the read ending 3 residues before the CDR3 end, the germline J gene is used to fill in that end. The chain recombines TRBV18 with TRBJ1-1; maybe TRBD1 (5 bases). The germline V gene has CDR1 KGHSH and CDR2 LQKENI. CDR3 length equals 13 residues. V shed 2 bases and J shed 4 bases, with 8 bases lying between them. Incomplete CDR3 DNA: TGTGCCAGCTCACCAAACGGGGGCACTGAA. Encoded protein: CASSPNGGTE. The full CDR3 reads CASSPNGGTEAFF.

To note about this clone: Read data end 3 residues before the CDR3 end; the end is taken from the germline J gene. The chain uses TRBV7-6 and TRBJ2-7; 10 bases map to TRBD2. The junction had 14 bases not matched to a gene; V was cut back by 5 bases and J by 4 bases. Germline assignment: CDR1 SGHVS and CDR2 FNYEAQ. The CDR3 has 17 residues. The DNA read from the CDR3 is TGTGCCAGCAGCCTCACGGGGGTGGCTAGCGGGGGATACGAG. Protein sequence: CASSLTGVASGGYE. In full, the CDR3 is CASSLTGVASGGYEQYF.

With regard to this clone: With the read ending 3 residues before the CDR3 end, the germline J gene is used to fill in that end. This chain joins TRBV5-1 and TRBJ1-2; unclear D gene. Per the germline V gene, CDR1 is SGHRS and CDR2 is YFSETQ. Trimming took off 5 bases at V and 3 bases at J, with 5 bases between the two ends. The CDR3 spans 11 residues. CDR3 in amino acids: CASRKDYGYTF. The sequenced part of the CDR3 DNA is TGCGCCAGCAGGAAGGACTATGGC.

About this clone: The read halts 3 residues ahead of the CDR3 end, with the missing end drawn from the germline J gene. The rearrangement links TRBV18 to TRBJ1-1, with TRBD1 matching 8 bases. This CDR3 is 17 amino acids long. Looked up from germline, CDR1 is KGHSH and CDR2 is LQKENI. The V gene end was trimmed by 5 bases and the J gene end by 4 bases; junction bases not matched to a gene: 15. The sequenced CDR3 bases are TGTGCCAGCTCATCATCTCAAACAGGGGGTAGGGGCACTGAA. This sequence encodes CASSSSQTGGRGTE. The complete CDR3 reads CASSSSQTGGRGTEAFF.

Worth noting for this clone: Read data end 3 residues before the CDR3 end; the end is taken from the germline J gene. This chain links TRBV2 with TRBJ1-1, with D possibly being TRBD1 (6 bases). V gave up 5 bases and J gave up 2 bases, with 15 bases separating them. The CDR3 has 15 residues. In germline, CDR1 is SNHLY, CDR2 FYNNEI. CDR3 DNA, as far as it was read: TGTGCCAGCAGTAACAGAGGGACACTAAACACTGAA. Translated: CASSNRGTLNTE. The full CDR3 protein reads CASSNRGTLNTEAFF.

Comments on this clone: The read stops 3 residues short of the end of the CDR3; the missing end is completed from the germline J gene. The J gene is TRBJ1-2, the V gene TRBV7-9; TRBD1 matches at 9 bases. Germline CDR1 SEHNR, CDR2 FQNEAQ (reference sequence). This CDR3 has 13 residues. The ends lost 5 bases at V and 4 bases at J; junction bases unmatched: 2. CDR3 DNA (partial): TGTGCCAGCAGCACGGGACAGGGCTATGGC. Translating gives CASSTGQGYG. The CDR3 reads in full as CASSTGQGYGYTF.

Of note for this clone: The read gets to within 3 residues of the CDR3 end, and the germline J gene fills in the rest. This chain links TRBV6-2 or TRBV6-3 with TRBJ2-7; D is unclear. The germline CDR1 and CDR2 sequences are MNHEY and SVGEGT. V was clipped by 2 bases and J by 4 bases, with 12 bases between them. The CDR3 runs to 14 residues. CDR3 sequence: CASSYAQLKYEQYF. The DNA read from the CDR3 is TGTGCCAGCAGTTACGCCCAACTTAAGTACGAG.

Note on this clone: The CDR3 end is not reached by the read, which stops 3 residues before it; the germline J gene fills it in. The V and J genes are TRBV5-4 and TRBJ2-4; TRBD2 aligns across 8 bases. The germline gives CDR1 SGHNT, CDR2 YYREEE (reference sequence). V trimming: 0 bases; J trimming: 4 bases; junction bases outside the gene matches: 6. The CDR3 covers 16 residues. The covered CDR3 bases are TGTGCCAGCAGCTTGGCCAGGGCTAGCGGGAAAAACATT. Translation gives CASSLARASGKNI. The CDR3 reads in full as CASSLARASGKNIQYF. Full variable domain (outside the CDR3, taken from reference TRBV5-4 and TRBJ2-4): ETGVTQSPTHLIKTRGQQVTLRCSSQSGHNTVSWYQQALGQGPQFIFQYYREEENGRGNFPPRFSGLQFPNYSSELNVNALELDDSALYLCASSLARASGKNIQYFGAGTRLSVL.

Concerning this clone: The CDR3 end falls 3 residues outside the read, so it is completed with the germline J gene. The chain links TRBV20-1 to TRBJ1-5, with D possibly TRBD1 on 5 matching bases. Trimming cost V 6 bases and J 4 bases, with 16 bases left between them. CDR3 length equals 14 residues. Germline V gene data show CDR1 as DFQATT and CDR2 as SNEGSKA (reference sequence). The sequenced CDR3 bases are TGCAGTGCAGTCTCAGGGTTGAGGAATCAGCCC. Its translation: CSAVSGLRNQP. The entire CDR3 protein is CSAVSGLRNQPQHF.